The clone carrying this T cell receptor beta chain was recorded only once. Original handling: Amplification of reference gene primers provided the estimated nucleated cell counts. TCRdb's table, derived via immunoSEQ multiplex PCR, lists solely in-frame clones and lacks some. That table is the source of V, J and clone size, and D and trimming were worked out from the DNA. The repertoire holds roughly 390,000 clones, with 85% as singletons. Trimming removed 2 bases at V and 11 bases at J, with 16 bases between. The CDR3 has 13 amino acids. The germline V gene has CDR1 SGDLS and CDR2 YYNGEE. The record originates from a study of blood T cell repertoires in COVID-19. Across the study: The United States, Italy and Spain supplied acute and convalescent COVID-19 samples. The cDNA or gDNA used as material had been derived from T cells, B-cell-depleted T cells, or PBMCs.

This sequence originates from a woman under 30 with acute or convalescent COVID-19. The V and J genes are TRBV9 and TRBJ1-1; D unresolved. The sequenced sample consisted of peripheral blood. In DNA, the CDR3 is TGTGCCAGCAGCGTTCCGTCCTCTGGGGAGGCTTTCTTT. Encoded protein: CASSVPSSGEAFF.